Included here is one T cell receptor (beta chain) sequence, with context. During active infection, Seattle patients enrolled and were then monitored through disease. CDR3 length: 13 residues. V lost 4 bases and J lost 4, with 10 bases in between. Per the germline V gene, CDR1 is LNHDA and CDR2 is SQIVND (reference sequence). The sample is drawn from a study of blood T cell repertoires in COVID-19. In the study overall: Samples of COVID-19 (acute and convalescent) were obtained from the United States, Italy and Spain. PBMCs, B-cell-depleted T cells, or T cells provided the cDNA or gDNA that made up the material.

Per the study methods: Nucleated cell number was recorded as an estimate derived from reference gene primer amplification. Generated by immunoSEQ multiplex PCR, the TCRdb table keeps only in-frame clones and is missing some. That table supplies the V and J calls and clone size; D and trimming were determined from the DNA. The sample shows 200,000 to 250,000 clones, 86% of them seen only once. The sequence was obtained from a woman aged 45 to 65 with COVID-19, enrolled during active disease. Sequencing was carried out using peripheral blood. The chain has TRBV19 and TRBJ1-2; D might be TRBD1 (5 bases). Written as DNA, the CDR3 is TGTGCCAGTAGTACCCCGGGGGGCTATGGCTACACCTTC. It codes for CASSTPGGYGYTF.